Listed below are T cell receptor beta chains from one sample, sequenced in a study of T cell repertoires in cytomegalovirus infection. TCRdb recomputed calls from the reads with MiXCR, one row per CDR3 protein. In the table there are about 160,000 distinct CDR3 sequences, about a sixth of which are singletons. The material sequenced was CD8+ T cells from PBMCs. Receptors were obtained from a human donor in good health (CMV status not recorded). Some clones in this sample may be carry-over from other donors' samples. The CDR3 runs from the conserved cysteine through the conserved F or W. D genes are given only for firm matches. Expanded clones are given a class, and other clones once, few, many or no size at all.

j_call,d_call,clone_size,v_call,cdr3_nt,cdr3_aa
TRBJ2-7,NA,few,TRBV7-8,TGTGCCAGCAGCTTACAGGGAAGGGCTGACGAGCAGTACTTC,CASSLQGRADEQYF
TRBJ2-7,TRBD2,few,TRBV7-2,TGTGCCAGCAGCTTTCCGCCGACTAGCGGGGGCTACGAGCAGTACTTC,CASSFPPTSGGYEQYF
TRBJ2-5,NA,few,TRBV19,TGTGCCAGTAGTCAATTCTCACCAATGTACCAAGAGACCCAGTACTTC,CASSQFSPMYQETQYF
TRBJ2-1,NA,few,TRBV6-5,TGTGCCAGCAGTTACTCGGTTCCTGACAATGAGCAGTTCTTC,CASSYSVPDNEQFF
TRBJ2-7,TRBD2,NA,TRBV27,TGTGCCAGCAGTTTATTTCGCGGGGGGTACGAGCAGTACTTC,CASSLFRGGYEQYF
TRBJ2-7,TRBD1,NA,TRBV7-3,TGTGCCAGCAGCTTAACGCCGAATTTACAGGGGGGACCTAAGAACGAGCAGTACTTC,CASSLTPNLQGGPKNEQYF
TRBJ2-4,NA,few,TRBV4-1,TGCGCCAGCAGCCCCGGTCAGGGGTCCGGCATTCAGTACTTC,CASSPGQGSGIQYF
TRBJ2-3,NA,many,TRBV7-6,TGTGCCAGCAGCCTGTACGAGGGCAGCACAGATACGCAGTATTTT,CASSLYEGSTDTQYF
TRBJ2-1,TRBD1,few,TRBV7-8,TGTGCCAGCAGACGGGACAGGGTAGGGTACAATGAGCAGTTCTTC,CASRRDRVGYNEQFF
TRBJ1-1,TRBD1,few,TRBV19,TGTGCCAGTAGTATGGGAGCAGGGGGGAACACTGAAGCTTTCTTT,CASSMGAGGNTEAFF
TRBJ2-7,NA,few,TRBV4-1,TGTGCCAGCAGCCAAGAAGTTTCGGCCTCCTACGAGCAGTACTTC,CASSQEVSASYEQYF
TRBJ2-1,TRBD2,few,TRBV7-6,TGTGCCAGCAGCTTATGGGAGGGGTCCTACAATGAGCAGTTCTTC,CASSLWEGSYNEQFF
TRBJ2-5,TRBD2,few,TRBV7-8,TGTGCCAGCAGCCCCACCGGACTAGCGGCCTCCTGGGGAGAGACCCAGTACTTC,CASSPTGLAASWGETQYF
TRBJ2-7,TRBD2,NA,TRBV6-2/TRBV6-3,TGTGCCAGCAGTTACAGGCGAGCTAGCGGGAGCCCCTACGAGCAGTACTTC,CASSYRRASGSPYEQYF
TRBJ2-7,NA,NA,TRBV6-1,TGTGCCAGCAGTGAAGTAGGATCCTACTCCTACGAGCAGTACTTC,CASSEVGSYSYEQYF
TRBJ1-1,TRBD1,NA,TRBV29-1,TGCAGCGTTCCCGGGACAGTGAACACTGAAGCTTTCTTT,CSVPGTVNTEAFF